This T cell receptor (beta chain) came from a study of read filtering for tumor transcriptome and immune sequencing. Study details: TCR-mapped reads were about 3.5 to 10.27 million with IR-seq versus roughly 75 to 1,400 with RNA-seq.

The trim removed 7 bases at V and 1 base at J, leaving 10 bases unmatched. Germline loops: CDR1 LNHDA, CDR2 SQIVND (reference sequence). The CDR3 spans 16 residues. Sampling of bone marrow took place during active disease in every patient. In its sample, this clonotype was seen many times. Its antigen is currently unknown. Study-wide results and limits: Compared with RNA-seq, IR-seq gave much higher clonotype depth and reliability. The CD138-negative fraction was mixed bone marrow immune cells, not pure T cells.

Molecular barcoded adaptors covering alpha/delta and beta/gamma chains were used on roughly 400 ng RNA. TCRdb itself ran the reads through MiXCR, one entry per CDR3 protein. Of 25,000 or so distinct CDR3 sequences listed, 20% to 25% are singletons. The chain recombines TRBV19 with TRBJ2-3, with 8 bases that match TRBD2. Source material: a population of CD138-negative cells sorted from bone marrow. This TCR derives from a donor aged 40 or over with multiple myeloma. The CDR3 DNA is TGTGCCAGTACCCCAGGCAGAGCGGGGGGCACAGATACGCAGTATTTT. Its translation: CASTPGRAGGTDTQYF. Full variable domain (missing parts from reference TRBV19 and TRBJ2-3): DGGITQSPKYLFRKEGQNVTLSCEQNLNHDAMYWYRQDPGQGLRLIYYSQIVNDFQKGDIAEGYSVSREKKESFPLTVTSAQKNPTAFYLCASTPGRAGGTDTQYFGPGTRLTVL.